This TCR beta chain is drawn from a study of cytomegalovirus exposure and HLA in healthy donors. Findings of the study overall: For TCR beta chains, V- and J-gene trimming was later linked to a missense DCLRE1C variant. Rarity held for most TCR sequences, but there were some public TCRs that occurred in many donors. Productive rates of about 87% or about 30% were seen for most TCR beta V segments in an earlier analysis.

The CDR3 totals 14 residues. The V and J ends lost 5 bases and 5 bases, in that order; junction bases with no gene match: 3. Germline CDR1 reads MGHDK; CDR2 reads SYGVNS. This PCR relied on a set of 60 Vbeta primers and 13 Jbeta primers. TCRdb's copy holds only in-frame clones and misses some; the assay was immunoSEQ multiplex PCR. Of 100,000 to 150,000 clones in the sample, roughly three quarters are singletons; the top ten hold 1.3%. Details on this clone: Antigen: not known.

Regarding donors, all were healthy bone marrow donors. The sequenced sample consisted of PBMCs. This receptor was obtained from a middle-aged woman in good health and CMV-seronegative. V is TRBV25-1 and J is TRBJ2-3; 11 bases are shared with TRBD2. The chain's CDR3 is CASSIAGGRDTQYF. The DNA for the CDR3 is TGTGCCAGCAGTATAGCGGGGGGGCGAGATACGCAGTATTTT.